The 6 T cell receptor beta chains below come from one sample, sequenced in a study of T cell repertoires in cytomegalovirus infection. The antigens of these receptors remain unknown. TCRdb used MiXCR to reprocess the reads, holding one entry per CDR3 protein. Found here are some 100,000 distinct CDR3 sequences, around 28% of them singletons; the top ten hold about 81%. Sequencing was performed on CD8+ T cells from cultured PBMCs, taken from culture after CMV antigen stimulation. The source of these receptors is a human donor in good health (CMV status not recorded). Some clones in this sample may be carry-over from other donors' samples.

This clonotype appeared a few times. The chain employs TRBV11-2 and TRBJ1-1, with TRBD1 as a possible D gene (5 bases). The CDR3 extends over 16 amino acids. Germline V gives CDR1 SGHAT, CDR2 FQNNGV. V was cut by 6 bases and J by 0 bases, with 17 bases left in between. CDR3 in amino acids: CASRLRGGQMNTEAFF. The CDR3 nucleotides read TGTGCCAGCAGGCTTAGGGGAGGGCAAATGAACACTGAAGCTTTCTTT.

There are many counts of this clonotype. The chain carries TRBV7-8 and TRBJ1-2; TRBD1 matches 9 bases. Germline-derived CDR1 and CDR2 are SGHVS and FQNEAQ. CDR3 length: 15 amino acids. V trimming: 5 bases; J trimming: 6 bases; junction bases outside the gene matches: 10. The CDR3 loop reads CASSTGTGWGNGYTF. The CDR3 DNA is TGTGCCAGCAGCACCGGGACAGGGTGGGGAAATGGCTACACCTTC.

This chain joins TRBV27 and TRBJ2-7; 8 bases fit TRBD2. With 6 bases clipped from V and 2 bases from J, the junction kept 3 bases outside the gene matches. The CDR3 contains 13 residues. Germline-derived CDR1 and CDR2 are MNHEY and SMNVEV (reference sequence). For the CDR3, the DNA is TGTGCCAGCAGGATCGGGGGGGCCTACGAGCAGTACTTC. Amino acids: CASRIGGAYEQYF.

This clonotype was detected a few times. The chain uses TRBV27 and TRBJ1-6; perhaps TRBD1 as D (5 bases). Germline CDR1 is MNHEY and CDR2 is SMNVEV (reference sequence). Trimming pared 8 bases from V and 7 bases from J, leaving 9 bases between. This CDR3 has 12 amino acids. CDR3 DNA: TGTGCCAGCCAAACAGGAAATTCACCCCTCCACTTT. It specifies CASQTGNSPLHF.

CDR3 sequence (DNA): TGTGCCAGCAGCTTACGCAAAAGCGGGGGGAGCTCCTACGAGCAGTACTTC. As protein: CASSLRKSGGSSYEQYF. This rearrangement joins TRBV7-8 to TRBJ2-7; 9 nucleotides match TRBD2. Germline lookup yields CDR1 SGHVS and CDR2 FQNEAQ. This CDR3 comprises 17 residues. With 2 bases clipped from V and 0 bases from J, the junction kept 8 bases outside the gene matches.

This clonotype has only a few counts. The chain is built from TRBV14 and TRBJ1-1; D gene unclear. Germline V gives CDR1 SGHDN, CDR2 FVKESK. There are 13 residues in the CDR3. The germline V and J ends were trimmed by 0 bases and 6 bases, with 8 bases remaining between them. The CDR3, as DNA: TGTGCCAGCAGCCAAGAACGGGCCGCTGAAGCTTTCTTT. Encoded protein: CASSQERAAEAFF.